In this sample, the clone carrying this T cell receptor beta chain turned up many times. TCR beta CDR3 regions were amplified from RNA. The TCR CDR3 was amplified in a first-round RT-PCR using the HTBI primer set. TCRdb re-called the multiplex PCR reads through MiXCR, storing one row per CDR3 protein. The table records a few hundred thousand distinct CDR3 sequences, roughly an eighth of them present only once. These data are taken from a study of T cells in Graves' hyperthyroidism and ophthalmopathy. The clonotype originates from a woman aged 40 to 50 with Graves' ophthalmopathy. Material for sequencing was blood.

CDR3: CASSSRGVAGDNEQFF. CDR3 DNA sequence: TGTGCCAGCAGTTCCCGCGGGGTAGCAGGGGACAATGAGCAGTTCTTC. The chain is built from TRBV27 and TRBJ2-1; D tentatively reads TRBD1 or TRBD2 (6 bases each). The CDR3 runs 16 residues. The germline CDR1 and CDR2 sequences are MNHEY and SMNVEV (reference sequence). Trimming shortened V by 4 bases and J by 5 bases, and 18 bases separated the two germline ends.